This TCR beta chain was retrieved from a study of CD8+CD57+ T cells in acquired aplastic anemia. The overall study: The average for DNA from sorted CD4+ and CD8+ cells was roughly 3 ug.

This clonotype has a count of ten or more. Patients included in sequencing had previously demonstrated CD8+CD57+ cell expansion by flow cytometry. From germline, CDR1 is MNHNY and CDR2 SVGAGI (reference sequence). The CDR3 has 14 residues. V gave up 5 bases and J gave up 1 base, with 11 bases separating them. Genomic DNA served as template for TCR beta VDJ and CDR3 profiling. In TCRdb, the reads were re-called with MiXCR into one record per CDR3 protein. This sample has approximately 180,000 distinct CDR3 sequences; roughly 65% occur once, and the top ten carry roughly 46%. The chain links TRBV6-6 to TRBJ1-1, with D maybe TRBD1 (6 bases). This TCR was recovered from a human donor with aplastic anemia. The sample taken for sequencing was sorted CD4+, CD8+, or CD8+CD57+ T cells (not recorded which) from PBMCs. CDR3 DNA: TGTGCCAGCAGTGGATCCAGGGGGAACACTGAAGCTTTCTTT. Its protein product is CASSGSRGNTEAFF.